Here is one TCR beta chain with its context. The data stem from a study of blood T cell repertoires in COVID-19. Across the study: Some COVID-19 samples were acute and others convalescent; all came from the United States, Italy and Spain. Nucleic acid was either cDNA or gDNA, and it came from T cells, B-cell-depleted T cells, or PBMCs.

Original processing notes: Quantification of nucleated cells was approximated via reference gene primer amplification. Sequencing was performed with immunoSEQ multiplex PCR; in TCRdb, only in-frame clones are kept and a portion is missing. V and J calls and clone size are given by that table; D and trimming were obtained from the DNA. The sample records nearly 350,000 clones, 83% being singletons. Germline values: CDR1 SGHRS, CDR2 YFSETQ. The CDR3 runs 16 residues. The V segment lost 3 bases and the J segment 6 bases; nucleotides outside the gene matches: 12. The gene calls are TRBV5-1 and TRBJ2-3; 8 nucleotides align to TRBD1. The sample was peripheral blood. The sequence derives from a man younger than 40 with active or convalescent COVID-19. CDR3: CASSSQPGQAGDTQYF. The CDR3 nucleotides are TGCGCCAGCAGCTCCCAACCGGGACAGGCAGGCGATACGCAGTATTTT.